These T cell receptor beta chains were read from a single sample in a study of early T cells in non-severe SARS-CoV-2 infection. Each CDR3 protein gets one entry after TCRdb re-called the 5' RACE reads with MiXCR. The sample consists of some 59,000 distinct CDR3 sequences, more than 9% of them appearing once. Sequencing was performed on whole blood. Receptor source: an adult who was a healthcare worker with PCR-confirmed SARS-CoV-2 infection or an uninfected control (not recorded which). Both conserved end residues are part of each CDR3. The D gene is left open where the match is weak. Size is omitted from some rows. Given values are once, few, many or a class for expanded clones.

V gene,clone size,CDR3 length,J gene,D gene,CDR3 protein,CDR3 DNA
TRBV7-8,many,15,TRBJ2-7,-,CASSLLGVPSGEQYF,TGTGCCAGCAGCTTATTGGGCGTCCCTTCCGGGGAGCAGTACTTC
TRBV29-1,-,17,TRBJ2-1,TRBD2,CSAAGTSGRSSYNEQFF,TGCAGCGCCGCCGGGACTAGCGGGAGAAGCTCCTACAATGAGCAGTTCTTC
TRBV18,few,16,TRBJ1-1,TRBD1,CASSPTTGQGSTEAFF,TGTGCCAGCTCACCAACGACTGGACAGGGGAGTACTGAAGCTTTCTTT
TRBV5-4,many,15,TRBJ1-6,TRBD1,CASSLGQGLNSPLHF,TGTGCCAGCAGCTTGGGACAGGGTCTCAATTCACCCCTCCACTTT
TRBV7-2,-,14,TRBJ2-3,TRBD2,CASSFAGGPDTQYF,TGTGCCAGCAGCTTTGCGGGGGGGCCGGATACGCAGTATTTT
TRBV7-9,many,18,TRBJ1-3,-,CASSLLVAGESSGNTIYF,TGTGCCAGCAGCTTACTGGTAGCAGGGGAATCATCTGGAAACACCATATATTTT
TRBV29-1,many,14,TRBJ1-1,-,CSVDRGAGNTEAFF,TGCAGCGTTGATAGGGGCGCCGGAAACACTGAAGCTTTCTTT
TRBV9,few,15,TRBJ2-1,TRBD2,CASSVVLSGVGEQFF,TGTGCCAGCAGCGTAGTTCTTAGCGGGGTCGGTGAGCAGTTCTTC
TRBV12-3/TRBV12-4,-,19,TRBJ2-5,TRBD2,CASSGPGTSGGAMGETQYF,TGTGCCAGCAGCGGCCCCGGGACTAGCGGGGGGGCCATGGGAGAGACCCAGTACTTC
TRBV11-1,-,15,TRBJ2-7,-,CASSLQSSHSYEQYF,TGTGCCAGCAGCCTCCAAAGCTCGCATTCCTACGAGCAGTACTTC
TRBV12-3/TRBV12-4,many,14,TRBJ1-1,-,CASSLSSGAGEAFF,TGTGCCAGCAGTTTATCCTCAGGGGCAGGGGAAGCTTTCTTT
TRBV7-9,many,14,TRBJ2-3,TRBD2,CASSSSGRTDTQYF,TGTGCCAGCAGCTCTAGCGGTCGCACAGATACGCAGTATTTT
TRBV6-5,many,13,TRBJ1-1,-,CASRPTVNTEAFF,TGTGCCAGCAGGCCGACAGTTAACACTGAAGCTTTCTTT
TRBV4-3,few,15,TRBJ2-6,-,CASSQAGAGANVLTF,TGCGCCAGCAGCCAAGCAGGGGCTGGGGCCAACGTCCTGACTTTC
TRBV3-1,many,16,TRBJ1-2,TRBD1,CASSHSIDRGGYGYTF,TGTGCCAGCAGCCACTCGATCGACAGGGGAGGCTATGGCTACACCTTC
TRBV7-3,few,14,TRBJ2-2,TRBD1,CASSWGQATGELFF,TGTGCCAGCAGCTGGGGACAGGCCACCGGGGAGCTGTTTTTT
TRBV5-1,-,15,TRBJ1-1,-,CANSPLGVTNTEAFF,TGCGCCAACAGCCCATTGGGAGTGACGAACACTGAAGCTTTCTTT
TRBV7-9,-,15,TRBJ1-1,-,CASSLRARGNTEAFF,TGTGCCAGCAGCTTAAGGGCCAGGGGAAACACTGAAGCTTTCTTT
TRBV7-7,many,14,TRBJ2-5,TRBD2,CASNQAGVCQTQYF,TGTGCTAGCAACCAAGCGGGAGTGTGCCAGACCCAGTACTTC
TRBV20-1,few,14,TRBJ2-1,-,CSARGQGVSNEQFF,TGCAGTGCTAGGGGGCAGGGAGTAAGCAATGAGCAGTTCTTC
TRBV25-1,few,15,TRBJ2-3,TRBD2,CASSPQRGNTDTQYF,TGTGCCAGCAGTCCCCAGCGGGGGAACACAGATACGCAGTATTTT
TRBV25-1,many,13,TRBJ2-7,-,CASSAPNIYEQYF,TGTGCCAGCAGTGCCCCAAACATTTACGAGCAGTACTTC
TRBV11-2,-,12,TRBJ2-7,-,CASSLTPYEQYF,TGTGCCAGCAGCTTAACGCCCTACGAGCAGTACTTC
TRBV9,many,12,TRBJ1-6,-,CASAALNSPLHF,TGTGCCAGCGCAGCGCTTAATTCACCCCTCCACTTT
TRBV20-1,-,15,TRBJ1-4,-,CSARDRLAGNEKLFF,TGCAGTGCTAGAGATCGGTTGGCAGGGAATGAAAAACTGTTTTTT
TRBV6-2/TRBV6-3,few,14,TRBJ1-1,-,CASNPPGVWTEAFF,TGTGCCAGCAATCCCCCTGGGGTGTGGACTGAAGCTTTCTTT
TRBV27,many,14,TRBJ1-5,-,CASSSRWENQPQHF,TGTGCCAGCAGTTCCCGGTGGGAGAATCAGCCCCAGCATTTT
TRBV5-4,-,16,TRBJ1-2,-,CASSTGTRDSYDGYTF,TGTGCCAGCAGTACCGGGACGCGTGACTCCTATGATGGCTACACCTTC
TRBV6-6,few,16,TRBJ1-1,TRBD1,CASSWTGGAGRAEAFF,TGTGCCAGCAGTTGGACAGGGGGCGCAGGGCGGGCTGAAGCTTTCTTT
TRBV20-1,many,15,TRBJ2-7,TRBD2,CSARTSGDLYYEQYF,TGCAGTGCTAGGACTAGCGGGGACTTATACTACGAGCAGTACTTC
TRBV5-1,-,12,TRBJ2-3,TRBD1,CASREQGYTQYF,TGCGCCAGCAGGGAACAGGGGTATACGCAGTATTTT